This T cell receptor beta chain was documented in a study of blood T cell repertoires in COVID-19. Study at large: Donors in the United States, Italy and Spain gave samples during acute or convalescent COVID-19. Sample material is recorded as cDNA or gDNA derived from T cells, B-cell-depleted T cells, or PBMCs.

In the study's own analysis: By means of reference gene primer amplification, nucleated cell counts were estimated. Generated by immunoSEQ multiplex PCR, the TCRdb table keeps only in-frame clones and is missing some. D and trimming come from the DNA, and the V and J calls and clone size come from that table. The table shows fewer than 80,000 clones, with around 87% occurring only once. The germline V gene has CDR1 SGHVS and CDR2 FQNEAQ. The V and J ends lost 1 base and 4 bases, in that order; junction bases with no gene match: 6. This CDR3 is built from 16 residues. This clonotype was obtained from a man between 45 and 60 years old with acute or convalescent COVID-19. This sequence joins TRBV7-8 and TRBJ2-3; 9 bases are a match to TRBD2. Sequencing was done on a sample of peripheral blood. The CDR3 DNA reads TGTGCCAGCAGCTTAGTGGCGGGAGGGCCCTCAGATACGCAGTATTTT. Amino acid sequence: CASSLVAGGPSDTQYF.